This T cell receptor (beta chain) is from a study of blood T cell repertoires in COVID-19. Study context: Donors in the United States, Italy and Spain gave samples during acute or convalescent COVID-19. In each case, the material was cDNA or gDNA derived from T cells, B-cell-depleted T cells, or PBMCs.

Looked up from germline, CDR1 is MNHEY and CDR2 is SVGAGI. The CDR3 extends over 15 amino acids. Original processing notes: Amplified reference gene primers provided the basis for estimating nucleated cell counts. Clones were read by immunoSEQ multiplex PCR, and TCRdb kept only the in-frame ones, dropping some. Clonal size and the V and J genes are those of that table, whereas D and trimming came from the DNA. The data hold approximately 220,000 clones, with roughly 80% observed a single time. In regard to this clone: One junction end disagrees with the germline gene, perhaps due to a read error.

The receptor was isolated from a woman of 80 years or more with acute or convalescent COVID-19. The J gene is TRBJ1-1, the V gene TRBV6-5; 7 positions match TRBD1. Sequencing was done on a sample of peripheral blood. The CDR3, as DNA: TGTGCCAGCAGGTACTACAGGGGAGTGAACACTGAAGCTTTCTTT. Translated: CASRYYRGVNTEAFF.